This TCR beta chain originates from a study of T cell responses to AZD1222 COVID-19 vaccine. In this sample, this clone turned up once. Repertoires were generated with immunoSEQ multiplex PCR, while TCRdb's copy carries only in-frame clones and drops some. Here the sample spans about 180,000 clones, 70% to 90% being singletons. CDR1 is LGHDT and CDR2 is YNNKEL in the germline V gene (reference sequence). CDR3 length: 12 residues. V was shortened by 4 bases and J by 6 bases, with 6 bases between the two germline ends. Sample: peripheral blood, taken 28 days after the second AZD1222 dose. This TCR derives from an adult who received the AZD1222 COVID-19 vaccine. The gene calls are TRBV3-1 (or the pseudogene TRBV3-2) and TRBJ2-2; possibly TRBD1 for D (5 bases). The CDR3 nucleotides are TGTGCCAGCAGCCGCAGGGCCGGGGAGCTGTTTTTT. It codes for CASSRRAGELFF.